Presented here are 31 T cell receptor beta chains from one specimen sequenced in a study of blood T cells in healthy people across ages (dated by TCRdb to between 2014 and 2017). Receptor amplification or capture employed 5' RACE. A second roughly 6 to 11 cycle PCR used a sample-barcoded 5' primer and a J-beta primer mix. Clones were called with MiXCR by TCRdb after fastp trimmed the public reads at Q25, and only in-frame beta chains were retained. For every CDR3 protein sequence, its rows merge into one entry that carries the most common genes and DNA. This sample comprises 1.8 million or so distinct CDR3 sequences, 35% to 50% of them detected only once. Of the sample, 23% falls within the top ten clones. The source material was blood. These receptors all stem from a human donor in good health.

CDR3 residues: CASTPERIGNEQFF. The CDR3, as DNA: TGCGCCAGCACTCCCGAACGCATCGGCAATGAGCAGTTCTTC. The chain employs TRBV4-3 and TRBJ2-1; D gene ambiguous. The germline V gene encodes CDR1 LGHNA and CDR2 YSLEER. The CDR3 spans 14 residues. V was shortened by 7 bases and J by 6 bases, with 16 bases between the two germline ends.

The gene calls are TRBV7-9 and TRBJ2-1; 9 nucleotides align to TRBD2. The germline gives CDR1 SEHNR, CDR2 FQNEAQ (reference sequence). The CDR3 contains 15 residues. Trimming at V came to 10 bases and at J to 5 bases, leaving 12 bases not matched to a gene. The CDR3 here is CATPVGGGANNEQFF. Written as DNA, the CDR3 is TGTGCCACCCCGGTGGGCGGGGGGGCAAACAATGAGCAGTTCTTC.

This clonotype was observed a handful of times. J is TRBJ2-3 and V is TRBV6-2 or TRBV6-3; D call uncertain. Germline CDR1 is MNHEY and CDR2 is SVGEGT. CDR3 length: 16 residues. Trimming cost V 2 bases and J 1 base, with 13 bases left between them. The CDR3 sequence is CASSYQGPGGTDTQYF. The CDR3 DNA reads TGTGCCAGCAGTTACCAAGGCCCTGGGGGCACAGATACGCAGTATTTT.

This sequence joins TRBV20-1 and TRBJ2-7, with D unclear. There are 13 residues in the CDR3. V lost 2 bases and J 5 bases, leaving 13 bases between the germline ends. Germline loops: CDR1 DFQATT, CDR2 SNEGSKA (reference sequence). The CDR3 region has the DNA TGCAGTGCTAGACGCCCACCGGCGGACGAGCAGTACTTC. Translated, it gives CSARRPPADEQYF.

The table lists this clonotype with a count of one. The CDR3 DNA reads TGTGCCAGCAGGCCCCCCCCAGCGTGGGCGGGAGGCTACACCTTC. As protein: CASRPPPAWAGGYTF. This chain uses TRBV12-3 or TRBV12-4 with TRBJ1-2; D is unresolved. V dropped 6 bases and J dropped 8 bases, with 22 bases sitting between them. This CDR3 contains 15 residues.

This clonotype was recorded at least ten times. The rearrangement joins TRBV4-3 to TRBJ2-1, with 7 positions matching TRBD2. CDR3 size: 16 residues. The germline gives CDR1 LGHNA, CDR2 YSLEER. The junction had 5 bases not matched to a gene; V was cut back by 1 base and J by 2 bases. The CDR3: CASSQGRRGTYNEQFF. The CDR3 coding sequence is TGCGCCAGCAGCCAAGGGAGGCGGGGGACCTACAATGAGCAGTTCTTC.

The chain couples TRBV9 to TRBJ1-2; D possibly corresponds to TRBD1 (5 bases). The germline CDR1 and CDR2 sequences are SGDLS and YYNGEE. V dropped 4 bases and J dropped 0 bases, with 16 bases sitting between them. The CDR3 sequence is 16 residues long. As DNA, the CDR3 is TGTGCCAGCAGCCCCCAAAGGGGCACAACTAACTATGGCTACACCTTC. Its translation is CASSPQRGTTNYGYTF.

The CDR3 DNA sequence: TGTGCCAGCAGCAACGCCGGACTAGCGGGGCCCATTAGCTCCTACAATGAGCAGTTCTTC. This translates into CASSNAGLAGPISSYNEQFF. The chain has TRBV6-1 and TRBJ2-1; TRBD2 aligns across 12 bases. The junction had 15 bases not matched to a gene; V was cut back by 6 bases and J by 0 bases. The CDR3 is made up of 20 amino acids. The germline gives CDR1 MNHNS, CDR2 SASEGT.

This clonotype has only a few counts. The chain links TRBV3-1 to TRBJ2-5; 10 nucleotides match TRBD2. Germline V lookup: CDR1 LGHDT, CDR2 YNNKEL (reference sequence). CDR3 size: 15 residues. V lost 4 bases, J lost 5 bases, and 7 bases stayed unmatched. The CDR3 loop reads CASSPSGGTMETQYF. The CDR3 coding sequence is TGTGCCAGCAGCCCTAGCGGGGGAACGATGGAGACCCAGTACTTC.

The gene calls are TRBV29-1 and TRBJ2-2, with D unclear. The germline V gene has CDR1 SQVTM and CDR2 ANQGSEA. The CDR3 spans 13 residues. V lost 4 bases, J lost 7 bases, and 13 bases lay in between. For the CDR3, the DNA is TGCAGCGTTGGGATAATAACGGGCGGGGAGCTGTTTTTT. Translated, it gives CSVGIITGGELFF.

The DNA of the CDR3 is TGCGCCAGCAGCCAAGAGGGAGGGGGGAGTTTGGGAACCTACGAGCAGTACTTC. Its protein is CASSQEGGGSLGTYEQYF. The chain uses TRBV4-3 and TRBJ2-7, with a weak D call TRBD2 (7 bases). V gave up 0 bases and J gave up 2 bases, with 20 bases separating them. The V gene's germline CDR1 is LGHNA and CDR2 YSLEER. The CDR3 runs to 18 residues.

This clonotype has more than one count but fewer than ten. This chain links TRBV27 with TRBJ2-7; D gene ambiguous. Germline V gene lookup returns CDR1 MNHEY and CDR2 SMNVEV (reference sequence). Between the trimmed V and J ends, which lost 6 bases and 3 bases, there was a span of 12 bases. This CDR3 is built from 13 residues. The CDR3 is CASSFREGYEQYF. In nucleotides, the CDR3 is TGTGCCAGCAGCTTCCGTGAAGGCTACGAGCAGTACTTC.

The chain links TRBV3-2 to TRBJ2-3. TRBV3-2 is a listed pseudogene. CDR3 length: 13 residues. The CDR3 nucleotides read TGTGCCAGCAGCCAAATTCGTTCAGATACGCAGTATTTT. Its protein is CASSQIRSDTQYF.

This clonotype appeared a single time. The CDR3 DNA sequence: TGTGCCAGCAGCCCACGGACAGGTCTCGCTGAAGCTTTCTTT. This translates into CASSPRTGLAEAFF. V and J are TRBV7-2 and TRBJ1-1; 7 bases line up with TRBD1. Germline CDR1 and CDR2: SGHTA and FQGNSA. With V trimmed by 5 bases and J by 6 bases, 9 bases remained unmatched. The CDR3 is made up of 14 amino acids.

The chain carries TRBV20-1 and TRBJ2-5; TRBD2 matches 7 bases. Germline assignment: CDR1 DFQATT and CDR2 SNEGSKA (reference sequence). The CDR3 has 15 residues. With V trimmed by 4 bases and J by 11 bases, 19 bases remained unmatched. The CDR3 reads CSATKPRAGWTLQYF. DNA of the CDR3: TGCAGTGCTACCAAACCCAGAGCGGGGTGGACCCTGCAGTACTTC.

The rearrangement joins TRBV3-1 to TRBJ2-1; D remains unclear. The V and J ends lost 1 base and 2 bases respectively, with 9 bases between them. The germline V gene encodes CDR1 LGHDT and CDR2 YNNKEL (reference sequence). The CDR3 is 15 amino acids. This chain's CDR3 is CASSQAHTPYNEQFF. CDR3 coding DNA: TGTGCCAGCAGCCAAGCCCATACGCCCTACAATGAGCAGTTCTTC.

CDR3 sequence (DNA): TGTGCCAGCAGCTTAGGAGCGGGGAACTCTGGGGCCAACGTCCTGACTTTC. Translated, it gives CASSLGAGNSGANVLTF. V is TRBV7-2 and J is TRBJ2-6, with 7 bases matching TRBD2. CDR3 size: 17 residues. Per the germline V gene, CDR1 is SGHTA and CDR2 is FQGNSA. V shed 1 base and J 0 bases; nucleotides not matched to a gene: 3. Filled out from reference TRBV7-2 and TRBJ2-6, the complete variable domain reads GAGVSQSPSNKVTEKGKDVELRCDPISGHTALYWYRQSLGQGLEFLIYFQGNSAPDKSGLPSDRFSAERTGGSVSTLTIQRTQQEDSAVYLCASSLGAGNSGANVLTFGAGSRLTVL.

Many counts were recorded for this clonotype. The chain is built from TRBV29-1 and TRBJ2-1; D is tentatively TRBD1 or TRBD2 (5 bases each). The CDR3 covers 12 residues. V was shortened by 4 bases and J by 8 bases, with 12 bases between the two germline ends. CDR1 is SQVTM and CDR2 is ANQGSEA in the germline V gene. CDR3 region: CSVGPRGDEQFF. The CDR3 nucleotides are TGCAGCGTTGGGCCGCGAGGGGATGAGCAGTTCTTC.

The chain is built from TRBV5-1 and TRBJ1-2, with 7 bases matching TRBD1. The trim removed 0 bases at V and 6 bases at J, leaving 5 bases unmatched. The CDR3 loop spans 14 amino acids. Germline V CDR1 and CDR2: SGHRS, YFSETQ. The CDR3 loop reads CASSLGYDRDGYTF. CDR3 nucleotide sequence: TGCGCCAGCAGCTTGGGGTACGACAGGGATGGCTACACCTTC.

This clonotype occurred a few times. The gene calls are TRBV4-2 and TRBJ2-7; D ambiguous. V lost 1 base, J lost 5 bases, and 12 bases lay in between. Germline CDR1 is LGHNA and CDR2 is YNFKEQ. This CDR3 has 14 amino acids. CDR3 region: CASSQAVFGHEQYF. The CDR3 nucleotides are TGTGCCAGCAGCCAAGCTGTATTCGGCCACGAGCAGTACTTC.

The V call is TRBV5-1, the J call TRBJ2-3, with a tentative D call TRBD1 (6 bases). Trimming stripped 0 bases from V and 6 bases from J, with 17 bases between. Germline V gives CDR1 SGHRS, CDR2 YFSETQ. The CDR3 contains 16 residues. The DNA for the CDR3 is TGCGCCAGCAGCTTGGATCAGGGGCCACCTCGGGATACGCAGTATTTT. Translation gives CASSLDQGPPRDTQYF.

The table lists this clonotype with a few counts. This chain connects TRBV12-3 or TRBV12-4 to TRBJ1-2; no clear D gene. V dropped 1 base and J dropped 9 bases, with 15 bases sitting between them. CDR3 length: 14 amino acids. Here the CDR3 reads CASSLGLGSGRYTF. In DNA, the CDR3 is TGTGCCAGCAGTTTAGGTTTAGGTTCCGGACGCTACACCTTC.

Notes on this clonotype: At one end, the junction sequence differs from germline, possibly due to a read error. The chain couples TRBV5-1 to TRBJ2-2; D is perhaps TRBD1 (6 bases). The CDR3 covers 15 residues. The V gene's germline CDR1 is SGHRS and CDR2 YFSETQ. Here the CDR3 DNA reads TGCGCCAGCAGCCCCGTAACAGGGAACGCCGGGGAGCCGTTTTTT. As protein: CASSPVTGNAGEPFF.

The CDR3 spells CSHDQASYNEQFF. The CDR3 DNA reads as TGCAGTCACGACCAGGCCTCCTACAATGAGCAGTTCTTC. The rearrangement uses TRBV20-1 and TRBJ2-1; D ambiguous. The CDR3 runs to 13 residues. Germline V gene data show CDR1 as DFQATT and CDR2 as SNEGSKA (reference sequence). Trimming took 8 bases from V and 0 from J, leaving 11 bases between them.

CDR3 region: CASSLNSGGETQYF. CDR3 DNA: TGTGCCAGCAGCTTAAATAGCGGGGGGGAGACCCAGTACTTC. The V and J genes are TRBV7-8 and TRBJ2-5; 10 bases agree with TRBD2. CDR1 SGHVS and CDR2 FQNEAQ come from the germline V gene. The CDR3 length is 14 residues. The V segment lost 2 bases and the J segment 5 bases; nucleotides outside the gene matches: 2.

CDR3 region: CASSPLGGYTDTQYF. CDR3 nucleotide sequence: TGTGCCAGCAGTCCCCTCGGCGGGTACACAGATACGCAGTATTTT. The chain carries TRBV28 and TRBJ2-3; TRBD2 might be the D (5 bases). Trimming removed 5 bases from V and 2 bases from J, with 14 bases in between. Germline V gives CDR1 MDHEN, CDR2 SYDVKM. This CDR3 comprises 15 residues.

The J gene is TRBJ2-7, the V gene TRBV7-3; D is perhaps TRBD1 (6 bases). Trimming took 4 bases from V and 3 from J, leaving 10 bases between them. From germline, CDR1 is SGHTA and CDR2 FQGTGA. The CDR3 consists of 13 residues. The CDR3 DNA reads TGTGCCAGCAGCTATGGACAGCGCTACGAGCAGTACTTC. Translating gives CASSYGQRYEQYF.

The chain joins TRBV20-1 to TRBJ2-4; D may be TRBD1 (6 bases). The CDR3 is made up of 14 amino acids. V was pared by 5 bases and J by 4 bases, with 15 bases between. CDR1 is DFQATT and CDR2 is SNEGSKA in the germline V gene (reference sequence). CDR3 protein: CSASTWTEKNIQYF. The CDR3 DNA follows: TGCAGTGCTTCCACATGGACAGAGAAAAACATTCAGTACTTC.

Written as DNA, the CDR3 is TGCAGTACGACGCAGGGGGCGGCCTACGAGCAGTACTTC. Residues: CSTTQGAAYEQYF. V and J are TRBV20-1 and TRBJ2-7, with 8 bases fitting TRBD1. The germline V gene encodes CDR1 DFQATT and CDR2 SNEGSKA (reference sequence). V lost 8 bases and J lost 2; bases outside the gene matches: 8. The CDR3 extends over 13 amino acids.

In DNA, the CDR3 is TGTGCCAGCAAATTTCCTATGAGGACAGAAGCTTTCTTT. Its translation is CASKFPMRTEAFF. The chain is built from TRBV12-3 or TRBV12-4 and TRBJ1-1, with TRBD1 as a possible D gene (5 bases). CDR3 length equals 13 residues. V dropped 7 bases and J dropped 8 bases, with 17 bases sitting between them.

This chain connects TRBV6-1 to TRBJ2-4, with TRBD1 identical over 9 bases. This CDR3 has 13 amino acids. Germline-derived CDR1 and CDR2 are MNHNS and SASEGT. The junction had 8 bases not matched to a gene; V was cut back by 6 bases and J by 11 bases. This CDR3 is CASSEDRGGVQYF. CDR3 nucleotides: TGTGCCAGCAGCGAGGACAGGGGAGGGGTTCAGTACTTC.